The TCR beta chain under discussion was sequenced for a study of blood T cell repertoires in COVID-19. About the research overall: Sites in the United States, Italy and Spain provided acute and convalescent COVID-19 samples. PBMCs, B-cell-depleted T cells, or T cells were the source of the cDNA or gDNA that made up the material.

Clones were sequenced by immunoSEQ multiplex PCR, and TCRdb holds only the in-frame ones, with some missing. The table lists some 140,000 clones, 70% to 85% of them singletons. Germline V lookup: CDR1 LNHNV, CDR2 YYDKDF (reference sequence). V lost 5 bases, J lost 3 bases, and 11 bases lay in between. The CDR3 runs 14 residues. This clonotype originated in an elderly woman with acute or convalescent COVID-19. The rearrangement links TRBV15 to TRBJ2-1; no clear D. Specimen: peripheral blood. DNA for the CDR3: TGTGCCACCAGCCCTTCCCTCGGCTACAATGAGCAGTTCTTC. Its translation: CATSPSLGYNEQFF.